Below are 18 T cell receptor beta chains sequenced from a single sample in a study of lymphopenia after photon versus proton radiotherapy. Data came from immunoSEQ multiplex PCR; TCRdb stores just in-frame clones and leaves some out. The sample contains some 55,000 clones, around 88% of which appear only once. This sample comprised peripheral blood, obtained from a patient treated with photon-based radiotherapy. The receptor set was obtained from a man aged 50 or older with gastric cancer.

The chain uses TRBV14 and TRBJ2-7; no clear D gene. The CDR3 covers 15 residues. Germline V lookup: CDR1 SGHDN, CDR2 FVKESK. Trimming took off 2 bases at V and 3 bases at J, with 14 bases between the two ends. In DNA form, the CDR3 reads TGTGCCAGCAGCCAACAAACGGGTGCCCGCTACGAGCAGTACTTC. Translated, it gives CASSQQTGARYEQYF.

This clone was detected only a few times. This chain links TRBV19 with TRBJ2-6, with D unresolved. The CDR3 covers 18 residues. V was clipped by 4 bases and J by 0 bases, with 16 bases between them. Germline CDR1 is LNHDA and CDR2 is SQIVND (reference sequence). The CDR3 DNA is TGTGCCAGTAGTAACGACGGCGGAGCAACCTCTGGGGCCAACGTCCTGACTTTC. This gives the protein CASSNDGGATSGANVLTF.

This clone was counted a few times. This sequence joins TRBV4-1 and TRBJ1-4, with no clear D. The germline CDR1 and CDR2 sequences are MGHRA and YSYEKL. Between the trimmed V and J ends, which lost 4 bases and 0 bases, there was a span of 6 bases. There are 14 residues in the CDR3. The CDR3 sequence is CASSRLTTNEKLFF. In DNA, the CDR3 is TGCGCCAGCAGCCGGCTGACAACTAATGAAAAACTGTTTTTT.

The V and J genes are TRBV11-3 and TRBJ1-2; the D gene is possibly TRBD1 (5 bases). Looked up from germline, CDR1 is SGHNT and CDR2 is YENEEA. Trimming left V 4 bases short and J 4 bases short, with 10 bases between. This CDR3 spans 13 amino acids. The chain's CDR3 is CASSSSGRYGYTF. For the CDR3, the DNA is TGTGCCAGCAGCTCCTCGGGACGCTATGGCTACACCTTC.

This clone has only one observation. The chain combines TRBV5-4 with TRBJ1-3, with a possible D match to TRBD1 (5 bases). The germline V gene encodes CDR1 SGHNT and CDR2 YYREEE (reference sequence). Trimming took 5 bases from V and 6 from J, leaving 18 bases between them. There are 15 residues in the CDR3. This chain's CDR3 is CASSLAGGPANTIYF. The CDR3 nucleotides are TGTGCCAGCAGTCTCGCCGGGGGACCGGCAAACACCATATATTTT.

The chain joins TRBV14 to TRBJ2-3; TRBD2 matches 7 bases. V dropped 3 bases and J dropped 9; count of bases not matched to a gene: 3. Per germline, CDR1 SGHDN and CDR2 FVKESK. The CDR3 sequence is 12 residues long. Here the CDR3 DNA reads TGTGCCAGCAGCCAGCTCGGGGGGACGCAGTATTTT. Protein: CASSQLGGTQYF.

In its sample, this clone was seen a few times. The chain employs TRBV5-6 and TRBJ2-5; maybe TRBD2 (5 bases). CDR3 length: 14 amino acids. V was trimmed by 4 bases and J by 4 bases, leaving 14 bases between them. The germline V gene encodes CDR1 SGHDT and CDR2 YYEEEE. The CDR3 protein is CASSPYEGGETQYF. DNA for the CDR3: TGTGCCAGCAGCCCGTATGAGGGCGGAGAGACCCAGTACTTC.

The genes are TRBV2 and TRBJ2-7; no reliable D call. Trimming pared 4 bases from V and 3 bases from J, leaving 7 bases between. CDR3 length: 12 residues. Germline loops: CDR1 SNHLY, CDR2 FYNNEI. CDR3 in amino acids: CASSGWVYEQYF. The DNA of the CDR3 is TGTGCCAGCAGTGGGTGGGTCTACGAGCAGTACTTC.

The chain employs TRBV19 and TRBJ1-2; D remains unclear. This CDR3 region has 14 residues. Between the trimmed V and J ends, which lost 2 bases and 1 base, there was a span of 8 bases. In germline, CDR1 is LNHDA, CDR2 SQIVND (reference sequence). The CDR3 nucleotides are TGTGCCAGTAGTATAAGCAACCTTAACTATGGCTACACCTTC. It is translated as CASSISNLNYGYTF. The full variable domain, in which reference TRBV19 and TRBJ1-2 provide the parts outside the CDR3, is DGGITQSPKYLFRKEGQNVTLSCEQNLNHDAMYWYRQDPGQGLRLIYYSQIVNDFQKGDIAEGYSVSREKKESFPLTVTSAQKNPTAFYLCASSISNLNYGYTFGSGTRLTVV.

The genes are TRBV5-4 and TRBJ2-5, with TRBD1 matching over 7 bases. V dropped 4 bases and J dropped 1; count of bases not matched to a gene: 4. The germline V gene encodes CDR1 SGHNT and CDR2 YYREEE (reference sequence). This CDR3 is built from 14 residues. The CDR3 coding sequence is TGTGCCAGCAGCCAGGGGACAGCCCAAGAGACCCAGTACTTC. Its translation: CASSQGTAQETQYF.

The V and J genes are TRBV2 and TRBJ2-5; D not certain. The CDR3 has 14 residues. Trimming stripped 3 bases from V and 3 bases from J, with 11 bases between. Germline V gives CDR1 SNHLY, CDR2 FYNNEI. CDR3 DNA sequence: TGTGCCAGCAGTGATAGTCAGGCTGAAGAGACCCAGTACTTC. This sequence encodes CASSDSQAEETQYF. Full variable domain (remainder filled in from reference TRBV2 and TRBJ2-5): EPEVTQTPSHQVTQMGQEVILRCVPISNHLYFYWYRQILGQKVEFLVSFYNNEISEKSEIFDDQFSVERPDGSNFTLKIRSTKLEDSAMYFCASSDSQAEETQYFGPGTRLLVL.

The chain uses TRBV9 and TRBJ2-5, with 7 bases aligning to TRBD2. V shed 0 bases and J 0 bases; nucleotides not matched to a gene: 5. The CDR3 loop spans 16 amino acids. Germline CDR1 is SGDLS and CDR2 is YYNGEE. CDR3 protein: CASSVDAAGNQETQYF. The CDR3 DNA reads TGTGCCAGCAGCGTAGACGCAGCGGGAAACCAAGAGACCCAGTACTTC. The full variable domain, rest sourced from reference TRBV9 and TRBJ2-5, is DSGVTQTPKHLITATGQRVTLRCSPRSGDLSVYWYQQSLDQGLQFLIQYYNGEERAKGNILERFSAQQFPDLHSELNLSSLELGDSALYFCASSVDAAGNQETQYFGPGTRLLVL.

This clone has just a few counts. The chain has TRBV15 and TRBJ1-5; D gene unclear. CDR1 LNHNV and CDR2 YYDKDF come from the germline V gene (reference sequence). Trimming took 0 bases from V and 4 from J, leaving 7 bases between them. The CDR3 extends over 14 amino acids. CDR3 in DNA: TGTGCCACCAGCAGAGATGGGAAGAATCAGCCCCAGCATTTT. Translation: CATSRDGKNQPQHF.

The rearrangement uses TRBV19 and TRBJ2-3; tentatively, D is TRBD1 (6 bases). Trimming shortened V by 5 bases and J by 8 bases, and 14 bases separated the two germline ends. The CDR3 is made up of 13 amino acids. The germline gives CDR1 LNHDA, CDR2 SQIVND (reference sequence). In DNA, the CDR3 is TGTGCCAGTAGTGTTAGGGACATTTCTACGCAGTATTTT. Encoded protein: CASSVRDISTQYF.

This sequence joins TRBV11-2 and TRBJ1-1; TRBD1 matches 9 bases. V lost 2 bases, J lost 0 bases, and 1 base stayed unmatched. Per the germline V gene, CDR1 is SGHAT and CDR2 is FQNNGV. The CDR3 sequence is 15 residues long. The DNA for the CDR3 is TGTGCCAGCAGCTTACGGACAGGGGTGAACACTGAAGCTTTCTTT. Translation gives CASSLRTGVNTEAFF.

V and J are TRBV27 and TRBJ2-7, with D hard to call. The CDR3 is 14 amino acids. Germline V gives CDR1 MNHEY, CDR2 SMNVEV (reference sequence). V lost 1 base and J lost 0, with 7 bases in between. The CDR3 DNA is TGTGCCAGCAGTTTATTGCGCACCTCCTACGAGCAGTACTTC. Encoded protein: CASSLLRTSYEQYF.

This rearrangement joins TRBV2 to TRBJ2-7; a possible D gene is TRBD2 (6 bases). This CDR3 has 15 residues. The V and J ends lost 7 bases and 7 bases respectively, with 23 bases between them. CDR1 is SNHLY, CDR2 FYNNEI, per germline. CDR3 in amino acids: CASIPFSGERGEQYF. CDR3 bases: TGTGCCAGCATCCCCTTTAGCGGAGAGCGTGGTGAGCAGTACTTC.

The chain recombines TRBV7-8 with TRBJ1-2; 9 nucleotides align to TRBD1. The CDR3 contains 16 residues. Germline CDR1 and CDR2: SGHVS and FQNEAQ. V gave up 3 bases and J gave up 4 bases; unmatched junction bases: 9. The CDR3 DNA follows: TGTGCCAGCAGCTTTCCTTCGACAGGGGGTTTCTATGGCTACACCTTC. As protein: CASSFPSTGGFYGYTF.